This entry lists 6 T cell receptor beta chains sequenced from one sample in a study of T cells after yellow fever vaccination. From the 5' RACE reads, TCRdb called clonotypes with MiXCR, one entry per CDR3 protein. The sample yields some 500,000 distinct CDR3 sequences, less than 15% seen once. The material was PBMCs, obtained on the day of the yellow fever booster vaccination. The receptors shown here come from a man aged 25 to 40 who received the YFV17D yellow fever vaccine.

This clonotype was found many times. V is TRBV6-1 and J is TRBJ1-2, with D unclear. The CDR3 covers 14 residues. Per the germline V gene, CDR1 is MNHNS and CDR2 is SASEGT. Trimming cost V 5 bases and J 4 bases, with 14 bases left between them. CDR3 protein: CASSPTGQVYGYTF. The CDR3 region has the DNA TGTGCCAGCAGTCCCACTGGCCAGGTCTATGGCTACACCTTC.

V gene TRBV6-1 combines with J gene TRBJ2-4; 8 bases line up with TRBD2. Germline V gene data show CDR1 as MNHNS and CDR2 as SASEGT. Losses at the gene ends were 0 bases for V and 3 bases for J; bases not matched to a gene: 4. The CDR3 length is 16 residues. The CDR3 DNA reads TGTGCCAGCAGTGAAGCGGCGGGAGGAGTCAAAAACATTCAGTACTTC. Amino acids: CASSEAAGGVKNIQYF.

This rearrangement joins TRBV12-3 or TRBV12-4 to TRBJ2-5; D ambiguous. V shed 5 bases and J shed 3 bases, with 16 bases lying between them. The CDR3 spans 15 residues. The CDR3 DNA is TGTGCCAGCAGTCTTAGAGGCGGTGGCGAAGAGACCCAGTACTTC. Amino acids: CASSLRGGGEETQYF.

The gene calls are TRBV5-1 and TRBJ2-5, with 7 bases lining up with TRBD2. The CDR3 extends over 14 amino acids. CDR1 SGHRS and CDR2 YFSETQ come from the germline V gene. The V segment lost 5 bases and the J segment 5 bases; nucleotides outside the gene matches: 9. CDR3 in amino acids: CASSLLASPETQYF. As DNA, the CDR3 is TGCGCCAGCAGTCTACTAGCGAGTCCGGAGACCCAGTACTTC.

The CDR3 protein is CASRGQGYNEQFF. The CDR3 bases are TGTGCCAGCAGGGGACAGGGGTACAATGAGCAGTTCTTC. This sequence joins TRBV6-6 and TRBJ2-1; 10 positions agree with TRBD1. Germline lookup yields CDR1 MNHNY and CDR2 SVGAGI (reference sequence). V lost 6 bases, J lost 4 bases, and 0 bases stayed unmatched. CDR3 size: 13 residues.

This clonotype has more than one count but fewer than ten. The chain carries TRBV15 and TRBJ2-1; D is ambiguous. Germline values: CDR1 LNHNV, CDR2 YYDKDF (reference sequence). The CDR3 has 14 residues. The V gene lost 4 bases and the J gene lost 6 bases, with 13 bases spanning the gap. This chain's CDR3 is CATSISPFGNEQFF. CDR3 in DNA: TGTGCCACCAGCATTAGCCCTTTTGGCAATGAGCAGTTCTTC.